This TCR beta chain was found in a study of T cell repertoires in aging, cancer and after chemotherapy. Study context: Patients with glioblastoma brain tumors were sampled before and after temozolomide-based therapy. Whole-study findings and limits: Median generation probability rose over the chemotherapy interval in each cancer cohort, suggesting rebound thymic output. These repertoire data do not allow conclusions about immunological memory after chemotherapy.

Rearranged V-D-J TRB sequences were amplified with a mixed TRB-A/B primer pool. Each CDR3 protein is one row after TCRdb ran MiXCR on the multiplex PCR reads. Among about 1,600 distinct CDR3 sequences listed, 30% to 40% were seen once. V was trimmed by 0 bases and J by 7 bases, leaving 10 bases between them. The germline gives CDR1 SGHNT, CDR2 YYREEE (reference sequence). CDR3 length: 13 residues. This clonotype was detected only a few times. No antigen is known for it. Amplification of TCR beta used genomic DNA extracted from peripheral blood. This clonotype was sampled from a human donor with a solid tumor. The chain joins TRBV5-4 to TRBJ1-1, with D hard to call. The sample was blood. CDR3 in DNA: TGTGCCAGCAGCTTGGACCGCTCAATTGAAGCTTTCTTT. Residues: CASSLDRSIEAFF.